This section outlines one T cell receptor beta chain sequence together with its context. What it recognizes is unknown. The data derive from a study of T cells in localized non-small cell lung cancer. Notes on the study in general: Sequence data derive from only one tumor region, so heterogeneity remains possible. Maximal T cell clonality occurred in uninvolved adjacent lung, with tumor ranking below it. A higher density of T cells in blood coincided with extended overall survival.

CDR3 length: 14 amino acids. V was cut by 0 bases and J by 2 bases, with 8 bases left in between. Germline V gene lookup returns CDR1 LGHNA and CDR2 YNFKEQ. Method: immunoSEQ multiplex PCR; TCRdb's copy keeps in-frame clones and lacks some. The table shows some 25,000 clones, with about 91% occurring only once. The source of this sequence is a woman between 35 and 70 years old with stage III lung adenocarcinoma. Sequencing was performed on peripheral blood mononuclear cells, taken before any cancer treatment. The J gene is TRBJ2-7, the V gene TRBV4-2; no reliable D call. CDR3 in DNA: TGTGCCAGCAGCCAAGATCTGGGTCCCTACGAGCAGTACTTC. This translates into CASSQDLGPYEQYF.